Presented here are 27 T cell receptor beta chains from one specimen sequenced in a study of blood T cells in healthy people across ages (dated by TCRdb to the mid-2010s). Receptor libraries were prepared by 5' RACE. Sequencing used an Illumina HiSeq 2500. A second PCR of roughly 7 to 11 cycles was performed with a sample-barcoded 5' primer and a J-beta primer mix. TCRdb applied fastp at Q25 and MiXCR to the public reads, then kept only in-frame beta chains. Every distinct CDR3 protein forms one entry, paired with its most common genes and DNA. In all, the sample holds about 780,000 distinct CDR3 sequences, and around 24% of those were seen once. The biggest ten clones account for less than 3.5% of the sample. The data were also submitted as part of a second study, on T cells of mothers and their children.

The specimen sequenced was blood. These receptors were obtained from a boy younger than 18 in good health.

This chain joins TRBV20-1 and TRBJ2-3; D is possibly TRBD1 or TRBD2 (5 bases each). The ends were cut back, 0 bases at V and 5 bases at J, with 12 bases in the middle. This CDR3 is 14 amino acids long. The V gene's germline CDR1 is DFQATT and CDR2 SNEGSKA (reference sequence). The DNA of the CDR3 is TGCAGTGCTAGAGATGCGAGGGGTGGAGATACGCAGTATTTT. Its protein is CSARDARGGDTQYF.

This clonotype was counted a few times. The chain links TRBV7-2 to TRBJ2-3, with 7 bases that match TRBD2. Trimming removed 1 base from V and 4 bases from J; junction bases left unmatched: 2. This CDR3 spans 14 amino acids. Germline V lookup: CDR1 SGHTA, CDR2 FQGNSA. The CDR3 DNA sequence: TGTGCCAGCAGCTTAGAACGGGGGGCAGATACGCAGTATTTT. Its translation is CASSLERGADTQYF.

In its sample, this clonotype was seen a few times. The chain links TRBV6-5 to TRBJ2-1, with D unresolved. V lost 5 bases and J lost 4, with 15 bases in between. Germline CDR1 MNHEY, CDR2 SVGAGI. The length of the CDR3 is 15 residues. The CDR3 is CASSALAPHYNEQFF. The CDR3 DNA is TGTGCCAGCAGTGCCTTGGCCCCCCATTACAATGAGCAGTTCTTC.

This chain joins TRBV6-5 and TRBJ2-1, with 10 bases identical to TRBD2. The J call may be in error: the DNA end matches TRBJ2-5 better. Germline-derived CDR1 and CDR2 are MNHEY and SVGAGI. This CDR3 comprises 15 residues. The CDR3 DNA reads TGTGCCAGCACCCACGAGCGGGGGGGCCCCGAGACCCAGTACTTC. Encoded protein: CASTHERGGPETQYF.

The rearrangement joins TRBV28 to TRBJ2-7, with D possibly being TRBD2 (6 bases). The CDR3 extends over 15 amino acids. Trimming stripped 5 bases from V and 0 bases from J, with 14 bases between. The germline gives CDR1 MDHEN, CDR2 SYDVKM. CDR3 nucleotide sequence: TGTGCCAGCAGTCCCTCGGGACTGATCTCCTACGAGCAGTACTTC. Its protein product is CASSPSGLISYEQYF.

V usage is TRBV13 and J usage is TRBJ2-5; the match to TRBD2 covers 13 bases. Unmatched junction bases numbered 10, after V lost 5 bases and J lost 7 bases. Looked up from germline, CDR1 is PRHDT and CDR2 is FYEKMQ (reference sequence). The CDR3 loop spans 16 amino acids. CDR3 sequence: CASSPRTSGGGRTQYF. CDR3 DNA sequence: TGTGCCAGCAGCCCCCGGACTAGCGGGGGCGGGAGGACCCAGTACTTC.

This clonotype has a handful of counts. The chain carries TRBV7-3 and TRBJ2-1; the match to TRBD2 covers 8 bases. The J call may be in error: the DNA end matches TRBJ2-7 better. CDR3 length: 12 amino acids. Germline CDR1 SGHTA, CDR2 FQGTGA. The CDR3 region is CASSSGLARQYF. The CDR3 DNA follows: TGTGCCAGCAGCTCCGGACTAGCTCGGCAGTACTTC.

The chain recombines TRBV3-1 with TRBJ1-6; TRBD1 is a possible D gene (6 bases). V shed 4 bases and J shed 5 bases, with 15 bases lying between them. The CDR3 length is 16 residues. Germline V gene lookup returns CDR1 LGHDT and CDR2 YNNKEL (reference sequence). The CDR3 reads CASSRTRGPHNSPLHF. The CDR3, as DNA: TGTGCCAGCAGCCGGACCAGGGGTCCCCATAATTCACCCCTCCACTTT. Combining the CDR3 with reference TRBV3-1 and TRBJ1-6 gives the whole variable domain DTAVSQTPKYLVTQMGNDKSIKCEQNLGHDTMYWYKQDSKKFLKIMFSYNNKELIINETVPNRFSPKSPDKAHLNLHINSLELGDSAVYFCASSRTRGPHNSPLHFGNGTRLTVT.

This chain uses TRBV20-1 with TRBJ1-4; the D is unclear. This CDR3 has 15 amino acids. Germline V lookup: CDR1 DFQATT, CDR2 SNEGSKA (reference sequence). Trimming cost V 0 bases and J 6 bases, with 14 bases left between them. Here the CDR3 DNA reads TGCAGTGCTAGAGACGGGCACTCCGGGGATGAAAAACTGTTTTTT. It is translated as CSARDGHSGDEKLFF.

This clonotype turned up a few times. V gene TRBV14 combines with J gene TRBJ2-7; D not resolved. There are 13 residues in the CDR3. With 3 bases removed from V and 7 bases from J, the gap between germline ends came to 13 bases. Germline values: CDR1 SGHDN, CDR2 FVKESK. DNA for the CDR3: TGTGCCAGCAGCCATCTTATGACCTGGGAGCAGTACTTC. Residues: CASSHLMTWEQYF.

The chain has TRBV10-3 and TRBJ2-5; D may be TRBD2 (6 bases). Trimming took 7 bases from V and 5 from J, leaving 17 bases between them. Per the germline V gene, CDR1 is ENHRY and CDR2 is SYGVKD. The CDR3 consists of 14 residues. CDR3 region: CAITPAEGRETQYF. CDR3 coding DNA: TGTGCCATCACTCCCGCGGAGGGGCGGGAGACCCAGTACTTC.

The rearrangement links TRBV10-3 to TRBJ2-5; 8 nucleotides agree with TRBD1. The CDR3 is made up of 14 amino acids. Trimming cost V 3 bases and J 5 bases; bases outside gene matches: 5. Germline V gene sequence: CDR1 ENHRY, CDR2 SYGVKD. The CDR3 is CAISDSTGGETQYF. CDR3 bases: TGTGCCATCAGTGACTCAACAGGGGGTGAGACCCAGTACTTC.

The chain links TRBV3-1 to TRBJ2-3, with D perhaps TRBD1 or TRBD2 (5 bases each). Germline-derived CDR1 and CDR2 are LGHDT and YNNKEL (reference sequence). The CDR3 loop spans 20 amino acids. V lost 2 bases to trimming and J lost 3 bases, with 27 bases between them. The CDR3 sequence is CASSQFFTTGVRVRTDTQYF. Here the CDR3 DNA reads TGTGCCAGCAGCCAATTTTTTACCACAGGTGTGCGGGTGAGGACAGATACGCAGTATTTT.

The chain recombines TRBV7-8 with TRBJ2-7, with a possible D match to TRBD1 (6 bases). The CDR3 consists of 13 residues. V was clipped by 5 bases and J by 6 bases, with 14 bases between them. Germline values: CDR1 SGHVS, CDR2 FQNEAQ. The CDR3 DNA reads TGTGCCAGCAGCGGACGCAAAGGGGGCGAGCAGTACTTC. Protein product: CASSGRKGGEQYF.

The rearrangement links TRBV4-1 to TRBJ1-2, with D perhaps matching TRBD1 (6 bases). This CDR3 has 15 residues. In germline, CDR1 is MGHRA, CDR2 YSYEKL. With 4 bases removed from V and 4 bases from J, the gap between germline ends came to 16 bases. The CDR3 reads CASSPNLQGPYGYTF. Here the CDR3 DNA reads TGCGCCAGCAGCCCGAACCTCCAGGGGCCCTATGGCTACACCTTC.

The rearrangement joins TRBV5-1 to TRBJ1-2, with 9 nucleotides matching TRBD1. After removal of 1 base from V and 7 bases from J, the junction contained 8 bases not matched to a gene. The germline V gene encodes CDR1 SGHRS and CDR2 YFSETQ. The CDR3 has 15 amino acids. This chain's CDR3 is CASSLSTGGRRGYTF. The CDR3, as DNA: TGCGCCAGCAGCTTGAGCACAGGGGGCCGGCGTGGCTACACCTTC.

This clonotype has just a few counts. The chain recombines TRBV15 with TRBJ2-6; D may be TRBD1 (6 bases). Trimming stripped 0 bases from V and 0 bases from J, with 15 bases between. The V gene's germline CDR1 is LNHNV and CDR2 YYDKDF (reference sequence). This CDR3 comprises 19 residues. Written as DNA, the CDR3 is TGTGCCACCAGCAGAGAAACCATGACAGGCGCCTCTGGGGCCAACGTCCTGACTTTC. Amino acid sequence: CATSRETMTGASGANVLTF.

This clonotype was detected a few times. V gene TRBV7-3 combines with J gene TRBJ2-2; 7 bases agree with TRBD1. This CDR3 region has 17 residues. Germline values: CDR1 SGHTA, CDR2 FQGTGA. The V gene end was trimmed by 4 bases and the J gene end by 2 bases; junction bases not matched to a gene: 10. As DNA, the CDR3 is TGTGCCAGCAGCTCCCACCCGGGGACAGACAACACCGGGGAGCTGTTTTTT. Translating gives CASSSHPGTDNTGELFF.

The chain has TRBV28 and TRBJ2-3; D may match TRBD1 or TRBD2 (5 bases each). The V end lost 1 base, the J end lost 3 bases, and 11 bases lay between the germline ends. CDR3 length: 15 amino acids. Germline V gene sequence: CDR1 MDHEN, CDR2 SYDVKM. Here the CDR3 reads CASSLLNRRTDTQYF. DNA for the CDR3: TGTGCCAGCAGTTTATTGAACAGGAGGACAGATACGCAGTATTTT.

V usage is TRBV6-5 and J usage is TRBJ2-3, with 7 bases identical to TRBD2. The J segment lost 2 bases and the V segment lost 4 bases, leaving 9 bases of the junction unmatched. The germline V gene encodes CDR1 MNHEY and CDR2 SVGAGI. The CDR3 loop spans 16 amino acids. This CDR3 reads CASSSTQAGYTDTQYF. Written as DNA, the CDR3 is TGTGCCAGCAGTTCTACCCAAGCGGGATACACAGATACGCAGTATTTT.

J is TRBJ2-1 and V is TRBV19, with a weak D call TRBD1 (6 bases). There are 13 residues in the CDR3. V was trimmed by 3 bases and J by 6 bases, leaving 9 bases between them. The germline V gene has CDR1 LNHDA and CDR2 SQIVND (reference sequence). CDR3 bases: TGTGCCAGTAGTATTAGCAGGGGCAATGAGCAGTTCTTC. Translation: CASSISRGNEQFF.

The J gene is TRBJ1-6, the V gene TRBV7-6, with 9 bases aligning to TRBD1. With 6 bases clipped from V and 10 bases from J, the junction kept 7 bases outside the gene matches. The CDR3 runs 14 residues. CDR1 and CDR2 from the germline V gene are SGHVS and FNYEAQ. CDR3 nucleotides: TGTGCCAGCAGGGCGGGACAGGGTGACTCACCCCTCCACTTT. Its protein product is CASRAGQGDSPLHF.

The chain couples TRBV12-3 or TRBV12-4 to TRBJ1-2; a weak D match, TRBD1 (6 bases). The CDR3 loop spans 13 amino acids. The V end lost 6 bases, the J end lost 4 bases, and 12 bases lay between the germline ends. This CDR3 reads CASSTQGTYGYTF. CDR3 nucleotide sequence: TGTGCCAGCAGCACCCAGGGGACCTATGGCTACACCTTC.

The rearrangement joins TRBV9 to TRBJ2-4; tentatively, D is TRBD2 (5 bases). The CDR3 contains 16 residues. Between the trimmed V and J ends, which lost 3 bases and 7 bases, there was a span of 20 bases. In germline, CDR1 is SGDLS, CDR2 YYNGEE. The DNA for the CDR3 is TGTGCCAGCAGCGGTGGGAAAGCCGCAACGGGGAACATTCAGTACTTC. It codes for CASSGGKAATGNIQYF.

J is TRBJ2-3 and V is TRBV29-1; D remains ambiguous. The V and J ends lost 5 bases and 2 bases respectively, with 11 bases between them. CDR1 and CDR2 (germline): SQVTM, ANQGSEA. The length of the CDR3 is 13 residues. CDR3 residues: CSVQESHTDTQYF. The CDR3 DNA reads TGCAGCGTTCAGGAATCCCACACAGATACGCAGTATTTT.

A few counts support this clonotype. The chain recombines TRBV29-1 with TRBJ2-3; 9 bases fit TRBD1. CDR3 size: 14 residues. Germline CDR1 is SQVTM and CDR2 is ANQGSEA. V lost 5 bases and J lost 3; bases outside the gene matches: 6. CDR3 loop: CSVTRDRVTDTQYF. The CDR3 DNA reads as TGCAGCGTTACCCGGGACAGGGTAACAGATACGCAGTATTTT.

This rearrangement joins TRBV11-1 to TRBJ2-4; D is possibly TRBD1 (6 bases). The CDR3 is 15 amino acids. V lost 1 base and J lost 3, with 10 bases in between. Germline-derived CDR1 and CDR2 are SGHAT and FQDESV (reference sequence). DNA of the CDR3: TGTGCCAGCAGCTTAGGTCGAGGGGGCAAAAACATTCAGTACTTC. It encodes CASSLGRGGKNIQYF.